This T cell receptor (beta chain) derives from a study of CD8 T cells in Susac syndrome. Study background: Intravenous immunoglobulin alone or corticosteroids were being given to patients with Susac syndrome at blood draw, unless they were therapy-naive.

When the RNA was reverse transcribed, random hexamers were used with an input of roughly 0.45 to 1 ug. TCRdb analysed the immunoSEQ multiplex PCR reads with MiXCR anew, one entry per CDR3 protein. The sample holds some 200,000 distinct CDR3 sequences, 90% to 97% seen once. The germline CDR1 and CDR2 sequences are ENHRY and SYGVKD. The V and J ends lost 7 bases and 8 bases, in that order; junction bases with no gene match: 6. The CDR3 consists of 13 residues. This clonotype appeared once. V gene TRBV10-3 combines with J gene TRBJ2-1; TRBD2 aligns across 9 bases. The sequencing input was CD4+ T cells from PBMCs. This receptor was identified in a human donor with Susac syndrome. The CDR3 nucleotides read TGTGCCATCACTAGCGGGGAATTGCATGAGCAGTTCTTC. It is translated as CAITSGELHEQFF.